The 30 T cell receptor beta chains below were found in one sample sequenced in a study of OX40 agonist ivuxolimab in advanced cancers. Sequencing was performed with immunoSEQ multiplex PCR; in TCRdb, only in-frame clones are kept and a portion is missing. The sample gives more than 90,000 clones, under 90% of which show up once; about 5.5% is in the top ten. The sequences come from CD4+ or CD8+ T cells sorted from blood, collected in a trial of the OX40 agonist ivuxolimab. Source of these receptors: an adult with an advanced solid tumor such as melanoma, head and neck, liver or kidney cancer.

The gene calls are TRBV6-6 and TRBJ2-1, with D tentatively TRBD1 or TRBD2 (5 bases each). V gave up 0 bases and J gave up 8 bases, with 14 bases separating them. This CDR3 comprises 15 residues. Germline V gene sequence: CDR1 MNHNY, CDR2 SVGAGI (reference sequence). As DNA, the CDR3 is TGTGCCAGCAGTTACTCGAGACAGTCCGGGGATGAGCAGTTCTTC. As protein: CASSYSRQSGDEQFF.

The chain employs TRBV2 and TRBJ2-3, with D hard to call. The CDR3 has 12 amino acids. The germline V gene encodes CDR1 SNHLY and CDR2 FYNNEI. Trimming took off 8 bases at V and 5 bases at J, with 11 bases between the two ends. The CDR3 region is CASGARRDTQYF. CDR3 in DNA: TGTGCCAGCGGAGCAAGACGAGATACGCAGTATTTT.

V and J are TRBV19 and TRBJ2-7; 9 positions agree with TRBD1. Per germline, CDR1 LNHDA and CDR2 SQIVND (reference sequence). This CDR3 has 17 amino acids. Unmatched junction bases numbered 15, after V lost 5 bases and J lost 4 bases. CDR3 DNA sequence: TGTGCCAGTAGTTCAAGAGGGAGTCCGGGACAGGGTTACGAGCAGTACTTC. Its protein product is CASSSRGSPGQGYEQYF.

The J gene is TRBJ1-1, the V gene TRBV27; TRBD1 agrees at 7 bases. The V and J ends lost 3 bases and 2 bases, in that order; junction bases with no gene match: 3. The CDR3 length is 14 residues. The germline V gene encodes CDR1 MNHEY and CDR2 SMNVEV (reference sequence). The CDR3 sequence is CASSLDRKNTEAFF. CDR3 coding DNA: TGTGCCAGCAGTTTGGACAGGAAAAACACTGAAGCTTTCTTT.

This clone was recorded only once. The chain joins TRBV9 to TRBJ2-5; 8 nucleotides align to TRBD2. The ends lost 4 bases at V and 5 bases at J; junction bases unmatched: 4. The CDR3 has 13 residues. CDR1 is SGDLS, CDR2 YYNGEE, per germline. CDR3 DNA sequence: TGTGCCAGCAGCAATAGCGGGAAGGAGACCCAGTACTTC. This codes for CASSNSGKETQYF.

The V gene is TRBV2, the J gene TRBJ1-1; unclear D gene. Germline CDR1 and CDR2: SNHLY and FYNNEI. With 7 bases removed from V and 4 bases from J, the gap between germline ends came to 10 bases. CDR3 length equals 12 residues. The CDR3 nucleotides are TGTGCCAGCAAGTGGGCGGGCACTGAAGCTTTCTTT. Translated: CASKWAGTEAFF.

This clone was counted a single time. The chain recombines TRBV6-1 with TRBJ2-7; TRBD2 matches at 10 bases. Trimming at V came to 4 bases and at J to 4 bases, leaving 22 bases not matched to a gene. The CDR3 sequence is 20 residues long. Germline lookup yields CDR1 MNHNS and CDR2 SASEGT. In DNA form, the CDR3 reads TGTGCCAGCAGTGCCCATCCGGTACAGGCAAGCCCTAGCGGGAGTTACGAGCAGTACTTC. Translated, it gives CASSAHPVQASPSGSYEQYF.

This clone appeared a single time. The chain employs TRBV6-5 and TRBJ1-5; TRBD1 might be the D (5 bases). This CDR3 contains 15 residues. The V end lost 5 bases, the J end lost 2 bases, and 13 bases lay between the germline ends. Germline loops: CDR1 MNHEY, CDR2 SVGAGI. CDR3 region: CASSTLGGGNQPQHF. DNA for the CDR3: TGTGCCAGCAGTACTCTGGGGGGTGGCAATCAGCCCCAGCATTTT.

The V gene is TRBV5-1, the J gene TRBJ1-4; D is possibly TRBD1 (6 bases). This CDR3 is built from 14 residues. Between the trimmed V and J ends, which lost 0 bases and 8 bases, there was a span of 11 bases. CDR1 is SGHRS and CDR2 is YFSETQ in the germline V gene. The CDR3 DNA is TGCGCCAGCAGCTTGGCCGGACAGTCGGAAAAACTGTTTTTT. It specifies CASSLAGQSEKLFF.

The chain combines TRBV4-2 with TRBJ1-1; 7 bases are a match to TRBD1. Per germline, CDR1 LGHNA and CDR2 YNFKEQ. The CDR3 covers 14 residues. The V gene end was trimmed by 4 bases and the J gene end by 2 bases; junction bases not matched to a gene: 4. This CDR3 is CASSLDRANTEAFF. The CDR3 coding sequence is TGTGCCAGCAGCCTAGACAGGGCCAACACTGAAGCTTTCTTT.

CDR3 residues: CASSTGQGFNQPQHF. In DNA form, the CDR3 reads TGCGCCAGCAGCACGGGACAGGGCTTTAATCAGCCCCAGCATTTT. The chain employs TRBV5-1 and TRBJ1-5; 9 nucleotides match TRBD1. CDR3 size: 15 residues. Trimming took 4 bases from V and 4 from J; bases not matched to a gene: 6. Germline values: CDR1 SGHRS, CDR2 YFSETQ. Together with reference TRBV5-1 and TRBJ1-5, the CDR3 gives the full variable domain: KAGVTQTPRYLIKTRGQQVTLSCSPISGHRSVSWYQQTPGQGLQFLFEYFSETQRNKGNFPGRFSGRQFSNSRSEMNVSTLELGDSALYLCASSTGQGFNQPQHFGDGTRLSIL.

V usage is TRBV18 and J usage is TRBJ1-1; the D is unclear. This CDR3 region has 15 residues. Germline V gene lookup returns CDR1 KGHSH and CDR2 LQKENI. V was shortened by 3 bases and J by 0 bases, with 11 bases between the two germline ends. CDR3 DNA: TGTGCCAGCTCACCCCCCCAAGGCTTGAACACTGAAGCTTTCTTT. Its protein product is CASSPPQGLNTEAFF.

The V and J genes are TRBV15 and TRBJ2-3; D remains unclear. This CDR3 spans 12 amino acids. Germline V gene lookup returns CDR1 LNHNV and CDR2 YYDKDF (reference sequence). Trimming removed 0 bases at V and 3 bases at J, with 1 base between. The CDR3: CATSRDTDTQYF. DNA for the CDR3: TGTGCCACCAGCAGAGATACAGATACGCAGTATTTT.

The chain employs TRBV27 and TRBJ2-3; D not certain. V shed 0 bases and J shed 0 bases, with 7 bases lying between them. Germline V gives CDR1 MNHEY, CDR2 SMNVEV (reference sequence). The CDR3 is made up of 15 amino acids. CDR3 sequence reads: CASSLSPGSTDTQYF. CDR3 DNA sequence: TGTGCCAGCAGTTTATCGCCCGGTAGCACAGATACGCAGTATTTT.

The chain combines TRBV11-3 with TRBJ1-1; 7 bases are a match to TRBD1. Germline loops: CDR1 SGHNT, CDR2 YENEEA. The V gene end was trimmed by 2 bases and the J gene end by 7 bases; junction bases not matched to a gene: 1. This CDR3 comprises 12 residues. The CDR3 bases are TGTGCCAGCAGCTTATACAGGGGTGAAGCTTTCTTT. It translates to CASSLYRGEAFF.

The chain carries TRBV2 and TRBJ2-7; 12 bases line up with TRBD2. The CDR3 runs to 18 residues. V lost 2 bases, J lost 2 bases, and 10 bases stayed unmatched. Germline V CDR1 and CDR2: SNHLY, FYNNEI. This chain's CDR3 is CASSESPLAGGRTYEQYF. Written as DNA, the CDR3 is TGTGCCAGCAGTGAAAGTCCCCTAGCGGGAGGGCGCACCTACGAGCAGTACTTC. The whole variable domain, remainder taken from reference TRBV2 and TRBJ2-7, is EPEVTQTPSHQVTQMGQEVILRCVPISNHLYFYWYRQILGQKVEFLVSFYNNEISEKSEIFDDQFSVERPDGSNFTLKIRSTKLEDSAMYFCASSESPLAGGRTYEQYFGPGTRLTVT.

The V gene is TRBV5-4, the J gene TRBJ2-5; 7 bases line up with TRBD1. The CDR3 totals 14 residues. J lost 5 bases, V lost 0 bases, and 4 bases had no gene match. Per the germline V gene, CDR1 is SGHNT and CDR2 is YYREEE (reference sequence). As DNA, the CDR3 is TGTGCCAGCAGCTTGGGAGGGGGCCAGGAGACCCAGTACTTC. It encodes CASSLGGGQETQYF.

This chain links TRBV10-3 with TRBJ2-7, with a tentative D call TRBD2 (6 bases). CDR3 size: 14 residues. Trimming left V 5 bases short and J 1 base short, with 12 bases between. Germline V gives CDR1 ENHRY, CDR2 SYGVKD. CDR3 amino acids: CAISSIAGSYEQYF. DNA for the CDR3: TGTGCCATCAGTTCCATTGCGGGATCCTACGAGCAGTACTTC.

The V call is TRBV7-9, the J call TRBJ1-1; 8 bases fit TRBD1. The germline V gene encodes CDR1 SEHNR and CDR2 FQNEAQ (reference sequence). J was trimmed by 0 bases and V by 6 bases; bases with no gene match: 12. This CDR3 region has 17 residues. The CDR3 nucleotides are TGTGCCAGCAGTGAACAGGGGGGTAGAAGTATGAACACTGAAGCTTTCTTT. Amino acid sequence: CASSEQGGRSMNTEAFF.

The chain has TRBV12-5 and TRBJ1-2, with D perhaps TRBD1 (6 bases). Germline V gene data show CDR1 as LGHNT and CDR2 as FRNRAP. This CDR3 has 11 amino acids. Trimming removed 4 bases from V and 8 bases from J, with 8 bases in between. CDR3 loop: CASGWGRGYTF. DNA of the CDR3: TGTGCTAGTGGTTGGGGGCGAGGCTACACCTTC.

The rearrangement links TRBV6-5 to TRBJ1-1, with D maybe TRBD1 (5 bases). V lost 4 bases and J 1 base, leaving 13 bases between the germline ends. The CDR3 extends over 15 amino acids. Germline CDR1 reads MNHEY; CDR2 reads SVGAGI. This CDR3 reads CASSSLPGGNTEAFF. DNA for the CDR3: TGTGCCAGCAGTTCCTTACCCGGGGGGAACACTGAAGCTTTCTTT.

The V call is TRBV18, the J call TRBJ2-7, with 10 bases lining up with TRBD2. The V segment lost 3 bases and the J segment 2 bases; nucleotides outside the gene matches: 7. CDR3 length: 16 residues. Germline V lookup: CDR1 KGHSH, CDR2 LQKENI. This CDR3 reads CASSPGRLAGTYEQYF. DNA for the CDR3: TGTGCCAGCTCACCGGGCCGACTAGCGGGCACCTACGAGCAGTACTTC.

The CDR3 bases are TGTGCCAGCAGCAGGGGGCCTACTTCACCCCTCCACTTT. Encoded protein: CASSRGPTSPLHF. The chain uses TRBV5-6 and TRBJ1-6; 7 nucleotides match TRBD1. The trim removed 4 bases at V and 9 bases at J, leaving 4 bases unmatched. The germline CDR1 and CDR2 sequences are SGHDT and YYEEEE. The CDR3 spans 13 residues.

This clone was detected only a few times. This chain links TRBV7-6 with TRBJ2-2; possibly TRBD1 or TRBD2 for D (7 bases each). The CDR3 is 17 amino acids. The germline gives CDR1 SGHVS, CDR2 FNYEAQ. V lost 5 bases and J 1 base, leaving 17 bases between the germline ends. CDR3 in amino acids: CASSLAIRGGNTGELFF. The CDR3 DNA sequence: TGTGCCAGCAGCCTCGCTATCAGGGGGGGGAACACCGGGGAGCTGTTTTTT.

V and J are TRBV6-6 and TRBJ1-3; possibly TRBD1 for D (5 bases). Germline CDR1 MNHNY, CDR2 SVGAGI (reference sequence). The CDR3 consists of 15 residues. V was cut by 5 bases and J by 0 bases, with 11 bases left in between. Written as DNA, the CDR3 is TGTGCCAGCAGTCAACGGGACTACTCTGGAAACACCATATATTTT. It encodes CASSQRDYSGNTIYF.

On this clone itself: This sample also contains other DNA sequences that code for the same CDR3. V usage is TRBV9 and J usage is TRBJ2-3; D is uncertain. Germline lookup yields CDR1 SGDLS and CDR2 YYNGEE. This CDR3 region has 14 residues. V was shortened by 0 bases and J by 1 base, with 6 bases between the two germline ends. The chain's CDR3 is CASSVVGGTDTQYF. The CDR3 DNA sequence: TGTGCCAGCAGCGTAGTGGGCGGCACAGATACGCAGTATTTT.

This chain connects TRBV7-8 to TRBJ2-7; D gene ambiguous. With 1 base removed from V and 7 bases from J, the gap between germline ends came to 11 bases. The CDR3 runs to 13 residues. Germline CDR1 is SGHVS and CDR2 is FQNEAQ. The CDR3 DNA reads TGTGCCAGCAGCTTAGAGGTCAGCCTGGAGCAGTACTTC. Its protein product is CASSLEVSLEQYF.

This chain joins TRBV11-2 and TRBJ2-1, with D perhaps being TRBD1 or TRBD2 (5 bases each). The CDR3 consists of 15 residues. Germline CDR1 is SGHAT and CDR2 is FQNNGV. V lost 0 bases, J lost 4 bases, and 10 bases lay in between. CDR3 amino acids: CASSLEGDSYNEQFF. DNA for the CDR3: TGTGCCAGCAGCTTAGAGGGAGACAGTTACAATGAGCAGTTCTTC.

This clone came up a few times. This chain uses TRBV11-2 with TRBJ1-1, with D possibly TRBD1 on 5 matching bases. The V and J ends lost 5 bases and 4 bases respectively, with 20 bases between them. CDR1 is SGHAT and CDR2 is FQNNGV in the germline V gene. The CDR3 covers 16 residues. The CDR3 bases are TGTGCCAGCAGCCCGTCGACATTCAGGGCCCCCACTGAAGCTTTCTTT. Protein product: CASSPSTFRAPTEAFF.

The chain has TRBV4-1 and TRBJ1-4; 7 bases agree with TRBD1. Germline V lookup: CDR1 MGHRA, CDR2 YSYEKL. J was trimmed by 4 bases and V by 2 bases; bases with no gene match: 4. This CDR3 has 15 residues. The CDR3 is CASSQLGQINEKLFF. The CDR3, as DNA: TGCGCCAGCAGCCAACTGGGACAGATTAATGAAAAACTGTTTTTT.